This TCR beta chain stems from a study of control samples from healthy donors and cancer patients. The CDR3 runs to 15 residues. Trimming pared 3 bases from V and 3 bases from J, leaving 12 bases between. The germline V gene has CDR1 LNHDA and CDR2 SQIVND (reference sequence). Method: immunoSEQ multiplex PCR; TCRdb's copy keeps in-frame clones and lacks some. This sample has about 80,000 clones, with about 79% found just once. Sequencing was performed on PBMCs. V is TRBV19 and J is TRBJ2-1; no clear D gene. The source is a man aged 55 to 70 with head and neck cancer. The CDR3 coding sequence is TGTGCCAGTAGTATTCAACTCCCCGGCTACAATGAGCAGTTCTTC. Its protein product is CASSIQLPGYNEQFF.